These 22 T cell receptor beta chains originate from one sample sequenced in a study of cytomegalovirus exposure and HLA in healthy donors. PCR involved 60 Vbeta and 13 Jbeta primers. Only in-frame clones appear in the TCRdb table, and some are missing; sequencing was by immunoSEQ multiplex PCR. The sample holds 100,000 or so clones, 70% to 75% seen once. Material for sequencing was PBMCs. The receptors here all came from a man aged 35-49 years in good health and CMV-seronegative.

The rearrangement joins TRBV19 to TRBJ1-1; no clear D gene. This CDR3 has 14 amino acids. Germline V CDR1 and CDR2: LNHDA, SQIVND (reference sequence). Trimming removed 3 bases at V and 1 base at J, with 9 bases between. The CDR3 nucleotides are TGTGCCAGTAGTATGAGGGTGGGGAACACTGAAGCTTTCTTT. The encoded protein is CASSMRVGNTEAFF.

The chain joins TRBV6-5 to TRBJ1-4; tentative D call: TRBD1 (5 bases). CDR3 length: 16 residues. Germline V lookup: CDR1 MNHEY, CDR2 SVGAGI. V shed 0 bases and J shed 5 bases, with 13 bases lying between them. The CDR3 region is CASSYSPGSPNEKLFF. The CDR3 coding sequence is TGTGCCAGCAGTTACTCTCCAGGGTCCCCGAATGAAAAACTGTTTTTT.

The CDR3 is CASSLELSGGYTDTQYF. The CDR3 DNA is TGTGCCAGCAGCCTAGAGTTAAGCGGGGGATACACAGATACGCAGTATTTT. This chain connects TRBV7-6 to TRBJ2-3; TRBD2 matches at 8 bases. This CDR3 comprises 17 residues. CDR1 and CDR2 from the germline V gene are SGHVS and FNYEAQ. With V trimmed by 5 bases and J by 2 bases, 12 bases remained unmatched.

The chain joins TRBV27 to TRBJ2-4; D is undetermined. V was cut by 4 bases and J by 0 bases, with 10 bases left in between. CDR1 MNHEY and CDR2 SMNVEV come from the germline V gene (reference sequence). The CDR3 runs 15 residues. CDR3 in amino acids: CASSWASTAKNIQYF. For the CDR3, the DNA is TGTGCCAGCAGTTGGGCGTCTACAGCCAAAAACATTCAGTACTTC.

The chain employs TRBV11-1 and TRBJ1-6; possible D gene TRBD1, 6 bases. Per germline, CDR1 SGHAT and CDR2 FQDESV (reference sequence). The CDR3 is made up of 14 amino acids. V lost 3 bases and J 5 bases, leaving 8 bases between the germline ends. As DNA, the CDR3 is TGTGCCAGCAGCTTGACAGGAGATAATTCACCCCTCCACTTT. Translation gives CASSLTGDNSPLHF. Based on the CDR3 plus reference TRBV11-1 and TRBJ1-6, the full variable domain is EAEVAQSPRYKITEKSQAVAFWCDPISGHATLYWYRQILGQGPELLVQFQDESVVDDSQLPKDRFSAERLKGVDSTLKIQPAELGDSAMYLCASSLTGDNSPLHFGNGTRLTVT.

This clone was observed a few times. The gene calls are TRBV6-1 and TRBJ1-1; no reliable D call. V was shortened by 1 base and J by 6 bases, with 21 bases between the two germline ends. The CDR3 is 17 amino acids. Germline V CDR1 and CDR2: MNHNS, SASEGT. CDR3 region: CASSEVLIVWGVAEAFF. Here the CDR3 DNA reads TGTGCCAGCAGTGAAGTGTTAATCGTTTGGGGAGTAGCTGAAGCTTTCTTT.

This chain connects TRBV7-2 to TRBJ2-7, with unresolved D. The CDR3 loop spans 12 amino acids. The V end lost 1 base, the J end lost 2 bases, and 3 bases lay between the germline ends. Germline V gives CDR1 SGHTA, CDR2 FQGNSA. The chain's CDR3 is CASSLDTYEQYF. In DNA form, the CDR3 reads TGTGCCAGCAGCTTAGATACCTACGAGCAGTACTTC.

The rearrangement uses TRBV5-1 and TRBJ2-7, with TRBD2 matching over 10 bases. From germline, CDR1 is SGHRS and CDR2 YFSETQ. V dropped 1 base and J dropped 2; count of bases not matched to a gene: 9. This CDR3 has 17 residues. The CDR3 sequence is CASSLPASGGSAYEQYF. The CDR3 DNA reads TGCGCCAGCAGCTTGCCTGCTAGCGGGGGTAGCGCCTACGAGCAGTACTTC.

This chain uses TRBV5-1 with TRBJ2-3; D might be TRBD2 (5 bases). V was cut by 0 bases and J by 0 bases, with 14 bases left in between. The CDR3 spans 17 residues. Germline CDR1 is SGHRS and CDR2 is YFSETQ. CDR3 bases: TGCGCCAGCAGCTTGGTCCCGGGGAGCTCTAGCACAGATACGCAGTATTTT. Amino acid sequence: CASSLVPGSSSTDTQYF. Looking up the rest from reference TRBV5-1 and TRBJ2-3 gives the full variable domain: KAGVTQTPRYLIKTRGQQVTLSCSPISGHRSVSWYQQTPGQGLQFLFEYFSETQRNKGNFPGRFSGRQFSNSRSEMNVSTLELGDSALYLCASSLVPGSSSTDTQYFGPGTRLTVL.

With respect to this clone: Because it lacks the conserved phenylalanine or tryptophan at the end, this CDR3 is likely a read error. The DNA is omitted, as the CDR3 cannot be located on it reliably, and the CDR3 follows TCRdb's listing. V usage is TRBV4-3 and J usage is TRBJ2-7; the D call of TRBD2 is as the table states it, not checked on the DNA. From its first to its last residue, the CDR3 has 9 amino acids. The V gene's germline CDR1 is LGHNA and CDR2 YSLEER. The CDR3 reads CASSLRRLR.

V is TRBV2 and J is TRBJ2-7; D ambiguous. The V and J ends lost 2 bases and 3 bases respectively, with 8 bases between them. The CDR3 has 13 amino acids. Germline V CDR1 and CDR2: SNHLY, FYNNEI. The CDR3 nucleotides read TGTGCCAGCAGTGAACGCTATTACTACGAGCAGTACTTC. Protein sequence: CASSERYYYEQYF.

The rearrangement links TRBV5-1 to TRBJ2-3; possible D gene TRBD2, 6 bases. V lost 3 bases and J lost 6, with 20 bases in between. This CDR3 is built from 16 residues. Germline V gives CDR1 SGHRS, CDR2 YFSETQ. CDR3 region: CASSSPGGAHTDTQYF. The CDR3 DNA sequence: TGCGCCAGCAGCTCCCCTGGCGGGGCCCATACGGATACGCAGTATTTT.

The table lists this clone with a count of one. This chain connects TRBV6-5 to TRBJ2-3; TRBD2 matches at 7 bases. V shed 7 bases and J 2 bases; nucleotides not matched to a gene: 9. Germline CDR1 and CDR2: MNHEY and SVGAGI. The CDR3 sequence is 15 residues long. CDR3 nucleotides: TGTGCCAGCACCCCCTGGAGCGGGGCCACAGATACGCAGTATTTT. It is translated as CASTPWSGATDTQYF.

Comment on this clone: Other DNA sequences of this sample code for an identical CDR3. This chain uses TRBV6-5 with TRBJ2-7; D is perhaps TRBD1 (6 bases). CDR1 is MNHEY, CDR2 SVGAGI, per germline. The ends were cut back, 6 bases at V and 0 bases at J, with 12 bases in the middle. CDR3 size: 14 residues. In DNA, the CDR3 is TGTGCCAGCAGCCGGACAGTTAGCTCCTACGAGCAGTACTTC. Translated: CASSRTVSSYEQYF.

CDR3 nucleotide sequence: TGTGCCAGCAGCTTAACCACACAGGGCTATGGCTACACCTTC. It translates to CASSLTTQGYGYTF. The chain uses TRBV7-9 and TRBJ1-2; TRBD1 is a possible D gene (6 bases). This CDR3 contains 14 residues. Trimming shortened V by 2 bases and J by 4 bases, and 11 bases separated the two germline ends. Germline V gene data show CDR1 as SEHNR and CDR2 as FQNEAQ (reference sequence). Supplemented by reference TRBV7-9 and TRBJ1-2, the full variable domain reads DTGVSQNPRHKITKRGQNVTFRCDPISEHNRLYWYRQTLGQGPEFLTYFQNEAQLEKSRLLSDRFSAERPKGSFSTLEIQRTEQGDSAMYLCASSLTTQGYGYTFGSGTRLTVV.

The rearrangement links TRBV7-9 to TRBJ2-1, with a tentative D call TRBD2 (5 bases). The CDR3 loop spans 14 amino acids. The V end was cut by 8 bases, the J end by 7 bases, with 18 bases between. Germline CDR1 is SEHNR and CDR2 is FQNEAQ (reference sequence). CDR3 nucleotides: TGTGCCAGCCCCCCCCGGACTGGGAAAAATGAGCAGTTCTTC. The encoded protein is CASPPRTGKNEQFF.

This clone was seen more than once but under ten times. This chain uses TRBV2 with TRBJ1-3; no definite D call. The V end lost 7 bases, the J end lost 4 bases, and 5 bases lay between the germline ends. The CDR3 runs to 11 residues. From germline, CDR1 is SNHLY and CDR2 FYNNEI. In DNA form, the CDR3 reads TGTGCCAGCACGGAGGGAAACACCATATATTTT. It codes for CASTEGNTIYF.

This sequence joins TRBV9 and TRBJ2-2; 9 nucleotides line up with TRBD2. Germline V gene sequence: CDR1 SGDLS, CDR2 YYNGEE. The CDR3 length is 17 residues. V was clipped by 3 bases and J by 0 bases; unmatched bases: 6. For the CDR3, the DNA is TGTGCCAGCAGCGACCCGGGACTAGCAGCGAACACCGGGGAGCTGTTTTTT. This codes for CASSDPGLAANTGELFF.

The chain couples TRBV5-1 to TRBJ2-7; 8 bases line up with TRBD1. CDR1 and CDR2 from the germline V gene are SGHRS and YFSETQ. V shed 3 bases and J 4 bases; nucleotides not matched to a gene: 12. This CDR3 is built from 16 residues. This CDR3 reads CASSSMPGQEMYEQYF. In DNA form, the CDR3 reads TGCGCCAGCAGCTCAATGCCGGGACAGGAGATGTACGAGCAGTACTTC.

The rearrangement links TRBV2 to TRBJ2-7, with D uncertain. This CDR3 has 14 amino acids. The germline CDR1 and CDR2 sequences are SNHLY and FYNNEI. V lost 3 bases and J 0 bases, leaving 9 bases between the germline ends. CDR3 DNA sequence: TGTGCCAGCAGTGAGGGCAGTTACTCCTACGAGCAGTACTTC. Translated, it gives CASSEGSYSYEQYF.

The rearrangement uses TRBV6-5 and TRBJ2-5; D perhaps matches TRBD2 (5 bases). The germline V gene has CDR1 MNHEY and CDR2 SVGAGI. Between the trimmed V and J ends, which lost 2 bases and 7 bases, there was a span of 14 bases. The CDR3 consists of 14 residues. CDR3 region: CASSYGRASGTQYF. The CDR3 DNA reads TGTGCCAGCAGTTACGGGCGGGCCTCAGGGACCCAGTACTTC.

This clone was seen a few times. This sequence joins TRBV7-2 and TRBJ2-1; TRBD2 aligns across 8 bases. The V gene end was trimmed by 6 bases and the J gene end by 10 bases; junction bases not matched to a gene: 8. The CDR3 has 13 amino acids. The V gene's germline CDR1 is SGHTA and CDR2 FQGNSA. This CDR3 is CASRPGGLREQFF. DNA for the CDR3: TGTGCCAGCAGGCCGGGGGGGCTAAGGGAGCAGTTCTTC. The full variable domain, with the rest looked up from reference TRBV7-2 and TRBJ2-1, is GAGVSQSPSNKVTEKGKDVELRCDPISGHTALYWYRQSLGQGLEFLIYFQGNSAPDKSGLPSDRFSAERTGGSVSTLTIQRTQQEDSAVYLCASRPGGLREQFFGPGTRLTVL.